This entry features one TCR beta chain sequence. The antigen is unknown. The CDR3 is made up of 14 amino acids. The germline V and J ends were trimmed by 8 bases and 4 bases, with 18 bases remaining between them. Per the germline V gene, CDR1 is MNHEY and CDR2 is SVGAGI. Some clones are missing from TCRdb's copy, which holds only in-frame ones; the method was immunoSEQ multiplex PCR. The sample has some 62,000 clones; about 80% are singletons. This specimen comes from a study of radiotherapy plus CTLA-4 blockade in lung cancer. Study results and caveats: Early clone dynamics of blood T cells, plus interferon-beta, reportedly predicted response best. Blood TCR clones of tumor origin expanded after radiotherapy plus ipilimumab.

Focal radiation was given together with CTLA-4 blockade (ipilimumab) to patients with chemo-refractory metastatic non-small-cell lung cancer. The sequence was collected from a human donor with non-small cell lung cancer who had a complete response to radiotherapy plus ipilimumab. This material consisted of peripheral blood, taken from a patient treated with radiotherapy plus ipilimumab. The chain combines TRBV6-5 with TRBJ2-7, with D perhaps given as TRBD1 or TRBD2 (5 bases each). The CDR3 DNA reads TGTGCCAGCCTCCGAGGGGCAGGGTATTACGAGCAGTACTTC. Encoded protein: CASLRGAGYYEQYF.